The entry below describes one T cell receptor (beta chain). Its specificity is not known. The sample belongs to a study of vaccination effects on CD4 cells after COVID-19. The method was immunoSEQ multiplex PCR; TCRdb's version includes in-frame clones alone and lacks a portion of them. The table includes 73,000 or so clones, more than 60% detected once. The length of the CDR3 is 16 residues. V dropped 6 bases and J dropped 0 bases, with 12 bases sitting between them. In the ViraFEST assay, antigen-specific CD4+ clonotypes were identified by expansion after peptide-pool stimulation. Isolation of CD4+ T cells took place after about nine days of culture. None of the vaccinated had previously contracted SARS-CoV-2, and their nucleocapsid antibodies tested negative. Cultures received IL-2 medium that replaced half the medium on days 3 and 7.

V gene TRBV23-1 combines with J gene TRBJ2-6, with a tentative D call TRBD1 (6 bases). TRBV23-1 is an open reading frame whose function is uncertain. This material consisted of CD4+ T cells from PBMCs cultured with SARS-CoV-2 spike peptides, taken before COVID-19 vaccination. The origin of this receptor is a human donor who received a COVID-19 vaccine. The CDR3 DNA reads as TGCGCCAGCAGCGACAGGAGTAACTCTGGGGCCAACGTCCTGACTTTC. Encoded protein: CASSDRSNSGANVLTF.